Shown below are 29 T cell receptor beta chains from a single sample sequenced in a study of monozygotic twins with inflammatory bowel disease. Each CDR3 protein gets one entry in TCRdb, which reprocessed the 5' RACE reads and gives no DNA. The sample holds 300,000 to 350,000 distinct CDR3 sequences. The source material was blood. The receptors stem from a human donor with ulcerative colitis or Crohn's disease, or a healthy co-twin of an affected twin (not recorded which).

The V call is TRBV20-1, the J call TRBJ1-2; the TCRdb D gene call, TRBD1, has no DNA to confirm it. Germline values: CDR1 DFQATT, CDR2 SNEGSKA (reference sequence). The CDR3 length is 13 residues. The CDR3 loop is CSGVTGSNYGYTF.

The rearrangement links TRBV15 to TRBJ2-2; with no DNA, the TCRdb D assignment of TRBD1 cannot be verified. CDR3 size: 16 residues. Germline V CDR1 and CDR2: LNHNV, YYDKDF (reference sequence). CDR3 region: CATSRDRDRIIGELFF. Combining the CDR3 with reference TRBV15 and TRBJ2-2 gives the whole variable domain DAMVIQNPRYQVTQFGKPVTLSCSQTLNHNVMYWYQQKSSQAPKLLFHYYDKDFNNEADTPDNFQSRRPNTSFCFLDIRSPGLGDTAMYLCATSRDRDRIIGELFFGEGSRLTVL.

The V call is TRBV5-4, the J call TRBJ2-5; TCRdb's D call, TRBD1, is unchecked because there is no DNA. This CDR3 has 16 residues. Germline V gene sequence: CDR1 SGHNT, CDR2 YYREEE (reference sequence). CDR3 sequence reads: CASSLLSGTGKETQYF.

The chain is built from TRBV11-2 and TRBJ2-7; TCRdb's D gene call, TRBD2, goes unchecked for lack of DNA. From germline, CDR1 is SGHAT and CDR2 FQNNGV. The CDR3 length is 16 residues. The CDR3 loop is CASSLERTASGYEQYF.

The gene calls are TRBV4-1 and TRBJ1-6; TCRdb designates TRBD1, a call that cannot be tested without DNA. Germline loops: CDR1 MGHRA, CDR2 YSYEKL. This CDR3 comprises 15 residues. CDR3 residues: CASSQAGQSNSPLHF.

V is TRBV3-1 and J is TRBJ1-2. The CDR3 extends over 14 amino acids. Germline CDR1 is LGHDT and CDR2 is YNNKEL (reference sequence). CDR3 sequence: CASSRGPTSRSYTF.

The CDR3 spells CASSLEGGADTQYF. This chain joins TRBV5-1 and TRBJ2-3; TCRdb lists TRBD1, though no DNA is available to test this call. This CDR3 comprises 14 residues. CDR1 SGHRS and CDR2 YFSETQ come from the germline V gene.

The rearrangement uses TRBV12-3 or TRBV12-4 and TRBJ2-1. This CDR3 contains 14 residues. The CDR3 protein is CASSSDLGDNEQFF.

The chain combines TRBV7-2 with TRBJ2-7; TCRdb's assignment of TRBD1 cannot be checked, as there is no DNA. The length of the CDR3 is 16 residues. Germline CDR1 is SGHTA and CDR2 is FQGNSA. The CDR3 sequence: CASSSYYRQGDYEQYF.

The J gene is TRBJ2-6, the V gene TRBV7-9. Looked up from germline, CDR1 is SEHNR and CDR2 is FQNEAQ (reference sequence). The CDR3 consists of 15 residues. This CDR3 is CASSRQSSGANVLTF.

J is TRBJ2-7 and V is TRBV6-5; with no DNA, the TCRdb D assignment of TRBD2 cannot be verified. CDR1 and CDR2 from the germline V gene are MNHEY and SVGAGI. The CDR3 totals 14 residues. CDR3 region: CASSYSPEGYEQYF.

The chain links TRBV4-1 to TRBJ2-5; the TCRdb D gene call, TRBD1, has no DNA to confirm it. Per the germline V gene, CDR1 is MGHRA and CDR2 is YSYEKL. CDR3 length equals 13 residues. CDR3 amino acids: CASSSRVGETQYF.

The V gene is TRBV20-1, the J gene TRBJ1-2; TCRdb indicates TRBD1, and absent DNA this call remains unverified. The CDR3 spans 16 residues. In germline, CDR1 is DFQATT, CDR2 SNEGSKA (reference sequence). The CDR3 is CSAYTPPGQGAGGYTF.

The chain carries TRBV4-1 and TRBJ2-2; TCRdb gives TRBD2 as the D gene, but with no DNA this cannot be confirmed. This CDR3 contains 16 residues. Germline V gene sequence: CDR1 MGHRA, CDR2 YSYEKL. The CDR3 sequence: CASSQGQGWGTGELFF.

The chain recombines TRBV2 with TRBJ1-2. Germline lookup yields CDR1 SNHLY and CDR2 FYNNEI. There are 13 residues in the CDR3. This chain's CDR3 is CASETANNYGYTF.

The chain is built from TRBV29-1 and TRBJ1-1; TCRdb's D call of TRBD1 is untestable without DNA. The germline V gene has CDR1 SQVTM and CDR2 ANQGSEA. The CDR3 contains 13 residues. The CDR3 is CSVLRTQGTEAFF. The entire variable domain, with the rest obtained from reference TRBV29-1 and TRBJ1-1, is as follows: SAVISQKPSRDICQRGTSLTIQCQVDSQVTMMFWYRQQPGQSLTLIATANQGSEATYESGFVIDKFPISRPNLTFSTLTVSNMSPEDSSIYLCSVLRTQGTEAFFGQGTRLTVV.

The chain uses TRBV6-2 or TRBV6-3 and TRBJ2-5; TCRdb gives TRBD1 as the D gene, but with no DNA this cannot be confirmed. CDR1 MNHEY and CDR2 SVGEGT come from the germline V gene. This CDR3 is 15 amino acids long. The CDR3 sequence: CASRPNRGEVETQYF.

The chain is built from TRBV20-1 and TRBJ2-3; TCRdb gives TRBD2 as the D gene, but with no DNA this cannot be confirmed. Germline loops: CDR1 DFQATT, CDR2 SNEGSKA (reference sequence). The length of the CDR3 is 15 residues. This chain's CDR3 is CSASPAVGSTDTQYF.

The CDR3 loop is CASSVEPRQGAYGYTF. The V call is TRBV9, the J call TRBJ1-2; TCRdb picks TRBD1, but there is no DNA to check that call. The CDR3 runs to 16 residues. Germline CDR1 is SGDLS and CDR2 is YYNGEE.

This chain connects TRBV24-1 to TRBJ2-5; as DNA is missing, the TRBD1 call by TCRdb cannot be tested. CDR3 length: 15 residues. Germline V gene sequence: CDR1 KGHDR, CDR2 SFDVKD. CDR3: CATSGGPGIVKTQYF.

The chain joins TRBV20-1 to TRBJ2-3; TCRdb's D gene call, TRBD2, goes unchecked for lack of DNA. The V gene's germline CDR1 is DFQATT and CDR2 SNEGSKA (reference sequence). This CDR3 is 18 amino acids long. CDR3 protein: CSARDTLRLAGEQDTQYF.

The J gene is TRBJ2-3, the V gene TRBV6-4; TCRdb returns TRBD2, unconfirmable since there is no DNA. Germline V gene data show CDR1 as MRHNA and CDR2 as SNTAGT. The CDR3 is 15 amino acids. CDR3 residues: CASSDIGGGADTQYF.

The chain couples TRBV7-2 to TRBJ2-3; the TCRdb call, TRBD1, lacks DNA for checking. The V gene's germline CDR1 is SGHTA and CDR2 FQGNSA. This CDR3 spans 14 amino acids. The CDR3 loop is CATKRQGLTDTQYF.

V gene TRBV20-1 combines with J gene TRBJ1-5; TCRdb selects TRBD1, and the lack of DNA leaves this call unchecked. This CDR3 spans 17 amino acids. Germline loops: CDR1 DFQATT, CDR2 SNEGSKA (reference sequence). CDR3 residues: CSARGQGARNSNQPQHF.

The V gene is TRBV10-2, the J gene TRBJ1-2; absent DNA, TCRdb's TRBD1 call cannot be checked. The V gene's germline CDR1 is WSHSY and CDR2 SAAADI. This CDR3 has 12 residues. CDR3: CASTEGGLGYTF.

V usage is TRBV19 and J usage is TRBJ1-6. This CDR3 comprises 14 residues. Germline loops: CDR1 LNHDA, CDR2 SQIVND (reference sequence). The CDR3 region is CASSAGRKNSPLHF.

This chain links TRBV28 with TRBJ2-1; the TRBD1 assignment by TCRdb is unverifiable without DNA. CDR3 length equals 17 residues. Germline lookup yields CDR1 MDHEN and CDR2 SYDVKM. The CDR3 protein is CASSLFFRGVGINEQFF. The full variable domain, its missing parts supplied by reference TRBV28 and TRBJ2-1, is DVKVTQSSRYLVKRTGEKVFLECVQDMDHENMFWYRQDPGLGLRLIYFSYDVKMKEKGDIPEGYSVSREKKERFSLILESASTNQTSMYLCASSLFFRGVGINEQFFGPGTRLTVL.

V is TRBV6-1 and J is TRBJ1-2; TCRdb lists TRBD1, though no DNA is available to test this call. The CDR3 is 16 residues long. Per the germline V gene, CDR1 is MNHNS and CDR2 is SASEGT. This CDR3 reads CASSGGGTGPFYGYTF.

V gene TRBV29-1 combines with J gene TRBJ2-7; TCRdb's D call of TRBD2 is untestable without DNA. CDR1 is SQVTM and CDR2 is ANQGSEA in the germline V gene. This CDR3 is built from 11 residues. The CDR3 here is CSVAETYEQYF.